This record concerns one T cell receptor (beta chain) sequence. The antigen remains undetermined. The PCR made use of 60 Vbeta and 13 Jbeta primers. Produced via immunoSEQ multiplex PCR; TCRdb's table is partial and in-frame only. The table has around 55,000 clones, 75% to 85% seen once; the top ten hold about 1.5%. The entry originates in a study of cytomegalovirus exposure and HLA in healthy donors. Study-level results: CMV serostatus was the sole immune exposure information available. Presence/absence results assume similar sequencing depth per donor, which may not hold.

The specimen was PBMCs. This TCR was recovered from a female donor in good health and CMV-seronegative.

The CDR3 is CASVLATGWFPEAFF. CDR3 in DNA: TGTGCCAGCGTATTGGCAACAGGGTGGTTCCCTGAAGCTTTCTTT. The J gene is TRBJ1-1, the V gene TRBV2, with D maybe TRBD1 (6 bases). CDR3 size: 15 residues. Germline values: CDR1 SNHLY, CDR2 FYNNEI. The V gene lost 8 bases and the J gene lost 6 bases, with 22 bases spanning the gap.